This T cell receptor (beta chain) was sequenced in a study of shared clonotypes between healthy human individuals. Study-level findings and limits: Naive subsets tended to show greater estimated richness than memory subsets.

The CDR3 spans 15 residues. Trimming cost V 8 bases and J 0 bases, with 14 bases left between them. The V gene's germline CDR1 is MNHNS and CDR2 SASEGT. In replicate PCRs of sorted subsets, about 190 ng DNA, some 28,000 T cell genomes, was used. TCRdb keeps only in-frame clones here, not all; method: immunoSEQ multiplex PCR. Of about 1 million clones listed, under 80% are singletons. A note on this clone: Its matching antigen is unknown.

The chain couples TRBV6-1 to TRBJ1-5; no reliable D call. The specimen was memory CD4+ T cells sorted from blood. The subset: CD45RA-negative fraction. The sequence derives from a man between 18 and 29 years old in good health. CDR3 residues: CASSPGIYSNQPQHF. In DNA, the CDR3 is TGTGCCAGCTCACCGGGAATCTATAGCAATCAGCCCCAGCATTTT.